This T cell receptor (beta chain) was obtained from a study of Graves' ophthalmopathy and Graves' hyperthyroidism. Trimming cost V 6 bases and J 4 bases; bases outside gene matches: 12. The CDR3 totals 16 residues. The diagnostic workup employed clinical symptoms, serum thyroxine, TRAb, thyroid ultrasound and orbital computed tomography. The sequenced template was RNA, covering the TCR beta CDR3 region. Following a first-round RT-PCR that used HTBI primers, a second-round multiplex PCR was carried out. TCRdb fed the multiplex PCR reads into MiXCR, producing one record per CDR3 protein. The sample lists some 240,000 distinct CDR3 sequences, around 45% seen once, with roughly 50% in the top ten. Overall study findings and caveats: Stable hyperthyroidism and ophthalmopathy were told apart by a 13-signature model, which achieved around 90% sensitivity and approximately 82% specificity.

This clonotype was seen more than once but under ten times. Its target is not known. V gene TRBV12-3 or TRBV12-4 combines with J gene TRBJ1-2, with 9 bases that match TRBD1. The TCR comes from an adult man with Graves' ophthalmopathy. Material for sequencing was peripheral blood. CDR3 nucleotides: TGTGCCAGCAGATCCGGGACAGGGCCCGCTGGCTATGGCTACACCTTC. Translating gives CASRSGTGPAGYGYTF.